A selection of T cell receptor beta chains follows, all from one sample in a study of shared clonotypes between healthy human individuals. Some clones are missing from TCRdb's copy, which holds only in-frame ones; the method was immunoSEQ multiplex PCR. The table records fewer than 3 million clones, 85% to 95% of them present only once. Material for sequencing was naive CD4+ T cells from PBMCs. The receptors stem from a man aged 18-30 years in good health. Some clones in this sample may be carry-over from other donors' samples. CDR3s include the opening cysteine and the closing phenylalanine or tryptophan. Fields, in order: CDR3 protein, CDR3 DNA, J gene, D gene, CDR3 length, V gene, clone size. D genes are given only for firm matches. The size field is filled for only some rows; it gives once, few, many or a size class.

cdr3_aa: CASSLRAAGGYNEQFF
cdr3_nt: TGTGCCAGCAGCTTACGAGCAGCCGGGGGGTACAATGAGCAGTTCTTC
j_call: TRBJ2-1
d_call: TRBD2
cdr3_length: 16
v_call: TRBV7-9
clone_size: once

cdr3_aa: CASSELWDNYGYTF
cdr3_nt: TGTGCCAGCAGTGAACTTTGGGACAACTATGGCTACACCTTC
j_call: TRBJ1-2
d_call: -
cdr3_length: 14
v_call: TRBV25-1
clone_size: -

cdr3_aa: CASSRWGTGEETQYF
cdr3_nt: TGTGCCAGCAGCAGGTGGGGGACAGGGGAAGAGACCCAGTACTTC
j_call: TRBJ2-5
d_call: TRBD1
cdr3_length: 15
v_call: TRBV5-4
clone_size: -

cdr3_aa: CASSPGTSGRAGETQYF
cdr3_nt: TGTGCCAGTAGTCCCGGGACTAGCGGGAGGGCCGGGGAGACCCAGTACTTC
j_call: TRBJ2-5
d_call: TRBD2
cdr3_length: 17
v_call: TRBV19
clone_size: -

cdr3_aa: CASSPGTSGREQYF
cdr3_nt: TGTGCCAGCAGCCCCGGGACTAGCGGGAGGGAGCAGTACTTC
j_call: TRBJ2-7
d_call: TRBD2
cdr3_length: 14
v_call: TRBV7-8
clone_size: -

cdr3_aa: CASSEAGTSGTGELFF
cdr3_nt: TGTGCCAGCAGTGAAGCGGGGACTAGCGGTACCGGGGAGCTGTTTTTT
j_call: TRBJ2-2
d_call: TRBD2
cdr3_length: 16
v_call: TRBV6-1
clone_size: -

cdr3_aa: CASSLIGANYGYTF
cdr3_nt: TGTGCCAGCAGTTTGATCGGAGCTAACTATGGCTACACCTTC
j_call: TRBJ1-2
d_call: -
cdr3_length: 14
v_call: TRBV28
clone_size: once

cdr3_aa: CASSRLRGGGTEAFF
cdr3_nt: TGTGCCAGCAGCAGACTCCGTGGGGGTGGCACTGAAGCTTTCTTT
j_call: TRBJ1-1
d_call: -
cdr3_length: 15
v_call: TRBV7-2
clone_size: -

cdr3_aa: CASSLVGGNTEAFF
cdr3_nt: TGTGCCAGCAGCTTGGTTGGCGGTAACACTGAAGCTTTCTTT
j_call: TRBJ1-1
d_call: -
cdr3_length: 14
v_call: TRBV5-4
clone_size: -

cdr3_aa: CASILWAEAFF
cdr3_nt: TGTGCCAGTATTCTCTGGGCTGAAGCTTTCTTT
j_call: TRBJ1-1
d_call: -
cdr3_length: 11
v_call: TRBV19
clone_size: -

cdr3_aa: CASSPVAGGADTQYF
cdr3_nt: TGTGCCAGCTCACCAGTAGCGGGAGGCGCAGATACGCAGTATTTT
j_call: TRBJ2-3
d_call: TRBD2
cdr3_length: 15
v_call: TRBV18
clone_size: -

cdr3_aa: CASSQESIGLYNEQFF
cdr3_nt: TGTGCCAGCAGCCAAGAATCTATAGGCCTGTACAATGAGCAGTTCTTC
j_call: TRBJ2-1
d_call: -
cdr3_length: 16
v_call: TRBV14
clone_size: -

cdr3_aa: CASSLLTGVNEKLFF
cdr3_nt: TGCGCCAGCAGCCTACTGACAGGAGTTAATGAAAAACTGTTTTTT
j_call: TRBJ1-4
d_call: -
cdr3_length: 15
v_call: TRBV5-1
clone_size: once

cdr3_aa: CASSLVRGFPTGELFF
cdr3_nt: TGTGCCAGCAGCTTAGTAAGAGGGTTCCCCACCGGGGAGCTGTTTTTT
j_call: TRBJ2-2
d_call: -
cdr3_length: 16
v_call: TRBV11-2
clone_size: -

cdr3_aa: CASSRLWEQFF
cdr3_nt: TGTGCCAGCAGCCGCCTGTGGGAGCAGTTCTTC
j_call: TRBJ2-1
d_call: -
cdr3_length: 11
v_call: TRBV7-9
clone_size: -

cdr3_aa: CSVERTGGFYNEQFF
cdr3_nt: TGCAGCGTTGAGCGAACAGGGGGCTTCTACAATGAGCAGTTCTTC
j_call: TRBJ2-1
d_call: TRBD1
cdr3_length: 15
v_call: TRBV29-1
clone_size: once

cdr3_aa: CASSQSVGGFSTGELFF
cdr3_nt: TGTGCCAGCTCACAGTCCGTTGGAGGGTTTAGTACCGGGGAGCTGTTTTTT
j_call: TRBJ2-2
d_call: -
cdr3_length: 17
v_call: TRBV18
clone_size: -

cdr3_aa: CASSSYRGSYEQYF
cdr3_nt: TGCGCCAGCAGCTCTTACAGGGGCTCCTACGAGCAGTACTTC
j_call: TRBJ2-7
d_call: TRBD1
cdr3_length: 14
v_call: TRBV4-1
clone_size: -

cdr3_aa: CASSEAAHILYEQYF
cdr3_nt: TGTGCCAGCAGTGAAGCAGCTCATATACTCTACGAGCAGTACTTC
j_call: TRBJ2-7
d_call: -
cdr3_length: 15
v_call: TRBV6-1
clone_size: -

cdr3_aa: CASSPQSSGGIRDEQFF
cdr3_nt: TGTGCCAGCTCACCTCAGTCAAGCGGGGGTATAAGGGATGAGCAGTTCTTC
j_call: TRBJ2-1
d_call: TRBD2
cdr3_length: 17
v_call: TRBV18
clone_size: -

cdr3_aa: CASSSWNVRDTEAFF
cdr3_nt: TGTGCCAGCAGTTCCTGGAACGTCCGGGACACTGAAGCTTTCTTT
j_call: TRBJ1-1
d_call: -
cdr3_length: 15
v_call: TRBV28
clone_size: -

cdr3_aa: CASSPHTNYGYTF
cdr3_nt: TGTGCCAGCAGTCCCCACACTAACTATGGCTACACCTTC
j_call: TRBJ1-2
d_call: -
cdr3_length: 13
v_call: TRBV28
clone_size: -

cdr3_aa: CASSVTGTTDTQYF
cdr3_nt: TGCGCCAGCAGCGTAACAGGGACCACAGATACGCAGTATTTT
j_call: TRBJ2-3
d_call: -
cdr3_length: 14
v_call: TRBV5-1
clone_size: -

cdr3_aa: CASSDGSTDTQYF
cdr3_nt: TGTGCCAGCAGTGATGGGAGCACAGATACGCAGTATTTT
j_call: TRBJ2-3
d_call: -
cdr3_length: 13
v_call: TRBV2
clone_size: -

cdr3_aa: CASRRILAGVDEQYF
cdr3_nt: TGTGCCAGCAGACGAATACTAGCGGGAGTTGACGAGCAGTACTTC
j_call: TRBJ2-7
d_call: TRBD2
cdr3_length: 15
v_call: TRBV6-5
clone_size: -

cdr3_aa: CASRRDSNTGELFF
cdr3_nt: TGTGCCAGCAGGCGGGACAGTAACACCGGGGAGCTGTTTTTT
j_call: TRBJ2-2
d_call: -
cdr3_length: 14
v_call: TRBV27
clone_size: -

cdr3_aa: CASRGQGEPYEQYF
cdr3_nt: TGTGCCAGCAGGGGACAGGGTGAGCCGTACGAGCAGTACTTC
j_call: TRBJ2-7
d_call: TRBD1
cdr3_length: 14
v_call: TRBV7-2
clone_size: -

cdr3_aa: CASSVGFRASELRDTQYF
cdr3_nt: TGTGCCAGTAGTGTCGGTTTCCGGGCTAGCGAGCTGCGAGATACGCAGTATTTT
j_call: TRBJ2-3
d_call: -
cdr3_length: 18
v_call: TRBV19
clone_size: -

cdr3_aa: CASRPSSGANVLTF
cdr3_nt: TGCGCCAGTCGTCCTAGCTCTGGGGCCAACGTCCTGACTTTC
j_call: TRBJ2-6
d_call: -
cdr3_length: 14
v_call: TRBV5-1
clone_size: once

cdr3_aa: CASSLAAHRGRAYNEQFF
cdr3_nt: TGTGCCAGCAGCTTAGCGGCCCACAGGGGTCGGGCCTACAATGAGCAGTTCTTC
j_call: TRBJ2-1
d_call: TRBD1
cdr3_length: 18
v_call: TRBV7-8
clone_size: -

cdr3_aa: CASSPGQAGEQYF
cdr3_nt: TGTGCCAGCAGTCCGGGACAGGCGGGAGAGCAGTACTTC
j_call: TRBJ2-7
d_call: TRBD1
cdr3_length: 13
v_call: TRBV28
clone_size: -

cdr3_aa: CASSQETMTATGANVLTF
cdr3_nt: TGCGCCAGCAGCCAAGAAACGATGACGGCGACTGGGGCCAACGTCCTGACTTTC
j_call: TRBJ2-6
d_call: -
cdr3_length: 18
v_call: TRBV4-1
clone_size: -

cdr3_aa: CASSFLGKWEDAKNIQYF
cdr3_nt: TGTGCCAGCAGTTTCCTGGGGAAGTGGGAGGACGCCAAAAACATTCAGTACTTC
j_call: TRBJ2-4
d_call: -
cdr3_length: 18
v_call: TRBV28
clone_size: once

cdr3_aa: CASSLGPTGELFF
cdr3_nt: TGTGCCAGCAGCTTAGGACCCACCGGGGAGCTGTTTTTT
j_call: TRBJ2-2
d_call: -
cdr3_length: 13
v_call: TRBV7-9
clone_size: -

cdr3_aa: CASSALAGGETQYF
cdr3_nt: TGTGCCAGCAGCGCCCTAGCTGGGGGGGAGACCCAGTACTTC
j_call: TRBJ2-5
d_call: -
cdr3_length: 14
v_call: TRBV9
clone_size: -

cdr3_aa: CASSPVGAVVNEQFF
cdr3_nt: TGTGCCAGCAGCCCAGTGGGGGCGGTAGTAAATGAGCAGTTCTTC
j_call: TRBJ2-1
d_call: -
cdr3_length: 15
v_call: TRBV7-2
clone_size: -

cdr3_aa: CASSPETSGRNEQYF
cdr3_nt: TGTGCCAGCAGTCCCGAGACTAGCGGGAGGAACGAGCAGTACTTC
j_call: TRBJ2-7
d_call: TRBD2
cdr3_length: 15
v_call: TRBV11-3
clone_size: -

cdr3_aa: CASSERLANTGELFF
cdr3_nt: TGTGCCAGCAGCGAAAGACTAGCGAACACCGGGGAGCTGTTTTTT
j_call: TRBJ2-2
d_call: -
cdr3_length: 15
v_call: TRBV9
clone_size: -

cdr3_aa: CASSSLDPRSYNEQFF
cdr3_nt: TGTGCCAGCAGCTCGTTGGACCCTCGCTCCTACAATGAGCAGTTCTTC
j_call: TRBJ2-1
d_call: -
cdr3_length: 16
v_call: TRBV28
clone_size: -

cdr3_aa: CASSIGFWVDQPQHF
cdr3_nt: TGTGCCAGTAGTATCGGGTTCTGGGTAGATCAGCCCCAGCATTTT
j_call: TRBJ1-5
d_call: -
cdr3_length: 15
v_call: TRBV19
clone_size: -

cdr3_aa: CASSAVVNTEAFF
cdr3_nt: TGTGCCAGCAGTGCGGTGGTGAACACTGAAGCTTTCTTT
j_call: TRBJ1-1
d_call: -
cdr3_length: 13
v_call: TRBV6-1
clone_size: -

cdr3_aa: CASSMNQDQENF
cdr3_nt: TGCGCCAGCAGCATGAACCAGGACCAAGAGAACTTC
j_call: TRBJ2-7
d_call: -
cdr3_length: 12
v_call: TRBV5-1
clone_size: -

cdr3_aa: CASSLLVSSGDGEQYF
cdr3_nt: TGTGCCAGCAGCTTGTTGGTTTCTAGCGGGGATGGCGAGCAGTACTTC
j_call: TRBJ2-7
d_call: TRBD2
cdr3_length: 16
v_call: TRBV5-4
clone_size: -

cdr3_aa: CASRLGTSEGTYNEQFF
cdr3_nt: TGCGCCAGCAGACTTGGGACTAGCGAGGGTACTTACAATGAGCAGTTCTTC
j_call: TRBJ2-1
d_call: TRBD2
cdr3_length: 17
v_call: TRBV10-1
clone_size: -

cdr3_aa: CASSQAGTYEQYF
cdr3_nt: TGTGCCAGCAGCCAAGCGGGGACCTACGAGCAGTACTTC
j_call: TRBJ2-7
d_call: -
cdr3_length: 13
v_call: TRBV4-2
clone_size: -

cdr3_aa: CASSSLNQPQHF
cdr3_nt: TGTGCCAGCAGCTCGCTGAATCAGCCCCAGCATTTT
j_call: TRBJ1-5
d_call: -
cdr3_length: 12
v_call: TRBV7-9
clone_size: few

cdr3_aa: CASGSDRRSGANVLTF
cdr3_nt: TGTGCTAGTGGATCCGACAGGCGCTCTGGGGCCAACGTCCTGACTTTC
j_call: TRBJ2-6
d_call: -
cdr3_length: 16
v_call: TRBV12-5
clone_size: -

cdr3_aa: CASSYSVRAEQYF
cdr3_nt: TGTGCCAGCAGTTACTCGGTCCGGGCCGAGCAGTACTTC
j_call: TRBJ2-7
d_call: -
cdr3_length: 13
v_call: TRBV6-5
clone_size: -

cdr3_aa: CASSVRDIKNTEAFF
cdr3_nt: TGTGCCAGCAGCGTCCGGGACATAAAGAACACTGAAGCTTTCTTT
j_call: TRBJ1-1
d_call: -
cdr3_length: 15
v_call: TRBV7-8
clone_size: -

cdr3_aa: CASSRYRDFPQPQHF
cdr3_nt: TGTGCCAGCAGCCGATACAGGGATTTCCCTCAGCCCCAGCATTTT
j_call: TRBJ1-5
d_call: -
cdr3_length: 15
v_call: TRBV28
clone_size: -

cdr3_aa: CASSPKTSAEQFF
cdr3_nt: TGTGCCAGCTCACCAAAGACTAGCGCTGAGCAGTTCTTC
j_call: TRBJ2-1
d_call: TRBD2
cdr3_length: 13
v_call: TRBV18
clone_size: -

cdr3_aa: CAIRDPDQPQHF
cdr3_nt: TGTGCCATCAGGGATCCTGATCAGCCCCAGCATTTT
j_call: TRBJ1-5
d_call: -
cdr3_length: 12
v_call: TRBV10-3
clone_size: -

cdr3_aa: CAWSVGGRAGNTIYF
cdr3_nt: TGTGCCTGGAGTGTAGGCGGCAGGGCTGGAAACACCATATATTTT
j_call: TRBJ1-3
d_call: -
cdr3_length: 15
v_call: TRBV30
clone_size: -

cdr3_aa: CASSYSRTRNEQFF
cdr3_nt: TGTGCCAGCAGTTACTCTAGAACCCGAAATGAGCAGTTCTTC
j_call: TRBJ2-1
d_call: -
cdr3_length: 14
v_call: TRBV6-6
clone_size: -

cdr3_aa: CASSQDYRYYGYTF
cdr3_nt: TGCGCCAGCAGCCAAGATTACAGGTACTATGGCTACACCTTC
j_call: TRBJ1-2
d_call: -
cdr3_length: 14
v_call: TRBV4-1
clone_size: -

cdr3_aa: CASRDRYYEQYF
cdr3_nt: TGTGCCAGCCGGGACAGATACTACGAGCAGTACTTC
j_call: TRBJ2-7
d_call: TRBD1
cdr3_length: 12
v_call: TRBV19
clone_size: -

cdr3_aa: CAAKNRGLANTEAFF
cdr3_nt: TGTGCCGCTAAGAACAGGGGGCTCGCGAACACTGAAGCTTTCTTT
j_call: TRBJ1-1
d_call: TRBD1
cdr3_length: 15
v_call: TRBV19
clone_size: -

cdr3_aa: CASSSTTSGRAYEQYF
cdr3_nt: TGCGCCAGCAGTTCTACCACTAGCGGGAGGGCCTACGAGCAGTACTTC
j_call: TRBJ2-7
d_call: TRBD2
cdr3_length: 16
v_call: TRBV4-3
clone_size: -

cdr3_aa: CAWSGGQGLGTRQQFF
cdr3_nt: TGTGCCTGGAGTGGGGGCCAGGGACTAGGGACAAGGCAGCAGTTCTTC
j_call: TRBJ2-1
d_call: TRBD2
cdr3_length: 16
v_call: TRBV30
clone_size: -

cdr3_aa: CASSERDHSGNTIYF
cdr3_nt: TGTGCCAGCAGTGAAAGGGACCACTCTGGAAACACCATATATTTT
j_call: TRBJ1-3
d_call: -
cdr3_length: 15
v_call: TRBV25-1
clone_size: -